This T cell receptor (beta chain) was identified during a study of technical replicates of blood from a few donors. The germline V gene has CDR1 MGHRA and CDR2 YSYEKL. After removal of 6 bases from V and 7 bases from J, the junction contained 17 bases not matched to a gene. The CDR3 length is 19 residues. The assay was immunoSEQ multiplex PCR, and TCRdb's table has in-frame clones only and misses some. The sample yields 95,000 or so clones, 90% to 95% seen once. The sequence derives from a human donor in good health. The specimen was T cells isolated from PBMCs. The J gene is TRBJ2-2, the V gene TRBV4-1, with 13 bases that match TRBD2. CDR3 protein: CASSLERGLAGLEDGELFF. The CDR3 DNA follows: TGCGCCAGCAGTCTAGAAAGGGGACTAGCGGGACTCGAGGACGGGGAGCTGTTTTTT.